This T cell receptor beta chain was captured in a study of blood T cell repertoires in COVID-19. On the study more broadly: T cells, B-cell-depleted T cells, or PBMCs supplied cDNA or gDNA.

This clone occurred a few times. In the original processing: Estimation of nucleated cell counts was performed using reference gene primer amplification. Sequencing used immunoSEQ multiplex PCR; TCRdb keeps in-frame clones, though not all of them. Clonal size and the V and J genes are those of that table, whereas D and trimming came from the DNA. The sample has 30,000 to 35,000 clones, around 86% seen once. The CDR3 sequence is 13 residues long. CDR1 and CDR2 from the germline V gene are MRHNA and SNTAGT. V gave up 6 bases and J gave up 6 bases; unmatched junction bases: 4. The V call is TRBV6-4, the J call TRBJ2-2; 7 positions agree with TRBD1. The receptor was derived from a man aged 55 to 70 with active COVID-19. What was sequenced was peripheral blood. CDR3 amino acids: CASSGQAAGELFF. In DNA, the CDR3 is TGTGCCAGCAGCGGACAGGCCGCCGGGGAGCTGTTTTTT.